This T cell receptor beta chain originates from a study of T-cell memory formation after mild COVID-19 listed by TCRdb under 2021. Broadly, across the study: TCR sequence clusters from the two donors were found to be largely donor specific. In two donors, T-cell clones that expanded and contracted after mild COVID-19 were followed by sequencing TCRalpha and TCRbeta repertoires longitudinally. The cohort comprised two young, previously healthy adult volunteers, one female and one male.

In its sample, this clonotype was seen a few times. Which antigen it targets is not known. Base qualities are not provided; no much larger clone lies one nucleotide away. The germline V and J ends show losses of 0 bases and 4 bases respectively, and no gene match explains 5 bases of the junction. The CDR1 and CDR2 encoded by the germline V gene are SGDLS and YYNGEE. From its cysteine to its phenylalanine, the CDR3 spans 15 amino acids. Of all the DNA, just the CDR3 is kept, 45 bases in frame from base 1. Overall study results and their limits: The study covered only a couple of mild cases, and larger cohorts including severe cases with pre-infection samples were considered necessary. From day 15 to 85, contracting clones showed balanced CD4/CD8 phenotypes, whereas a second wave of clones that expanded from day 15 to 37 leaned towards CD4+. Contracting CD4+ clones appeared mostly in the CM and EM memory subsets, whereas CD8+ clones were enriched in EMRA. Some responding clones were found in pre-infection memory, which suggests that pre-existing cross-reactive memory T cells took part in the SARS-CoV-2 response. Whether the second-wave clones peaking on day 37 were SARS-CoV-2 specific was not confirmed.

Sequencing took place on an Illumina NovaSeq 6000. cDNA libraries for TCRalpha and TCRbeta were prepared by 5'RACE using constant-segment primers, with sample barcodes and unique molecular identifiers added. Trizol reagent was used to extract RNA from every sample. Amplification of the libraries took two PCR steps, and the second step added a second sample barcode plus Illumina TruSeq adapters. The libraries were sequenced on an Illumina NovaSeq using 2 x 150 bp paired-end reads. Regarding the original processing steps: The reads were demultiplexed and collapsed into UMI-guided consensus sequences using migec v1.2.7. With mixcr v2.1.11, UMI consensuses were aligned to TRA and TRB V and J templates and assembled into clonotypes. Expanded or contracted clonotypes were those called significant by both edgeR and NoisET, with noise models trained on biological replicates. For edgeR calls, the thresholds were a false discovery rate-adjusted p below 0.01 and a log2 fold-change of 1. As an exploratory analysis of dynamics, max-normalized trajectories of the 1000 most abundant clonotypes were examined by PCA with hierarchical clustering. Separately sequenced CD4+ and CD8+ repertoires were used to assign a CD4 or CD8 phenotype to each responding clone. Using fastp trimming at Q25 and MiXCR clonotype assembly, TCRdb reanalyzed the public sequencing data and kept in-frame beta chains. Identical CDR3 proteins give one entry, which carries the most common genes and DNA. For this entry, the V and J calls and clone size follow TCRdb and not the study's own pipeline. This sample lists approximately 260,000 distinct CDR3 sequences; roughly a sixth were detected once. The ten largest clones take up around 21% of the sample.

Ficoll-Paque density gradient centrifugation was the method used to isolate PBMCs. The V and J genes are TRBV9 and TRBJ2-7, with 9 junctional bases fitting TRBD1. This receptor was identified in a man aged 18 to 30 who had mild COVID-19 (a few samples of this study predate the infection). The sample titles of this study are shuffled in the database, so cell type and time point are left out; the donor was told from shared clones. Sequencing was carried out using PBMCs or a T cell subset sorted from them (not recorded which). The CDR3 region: CASSVGGTGSYEQYF. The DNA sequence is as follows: TGTGCCAGCAGCGTAGGTGGGACAGGGTCGTACGAGCAGTACTTC.